The next 22 T cell receptor beta chains were all read from a single sample in a study of CD8 T cells in ankylosing spondylitis. One entry per CDR3 protein results from TCRdb running MiXCR on the 5' RACE reads. The table lists about 500,000 distinct CDR3 sequences, under 5.5% of them singletons, with under 4.5% in the top ten. Study conclusions and caveats: There was a TCR beta motif, made of several highly homologous variants, that appeared characteristic of ankylosing spondylitis blood.

No antigen has been assigned to these receptors. The material sequenced was blood, either unsorted or a sorted T cell fraction (not recorded which). These receptors originate from a male donor with ankylosing spondylitis.

This clonotype has ten or more counts. V usage is TRBV15 and J usage is TRBJ1-1; D is uncertain. The V gene lost 5 bases and the J gene lost 0 bases, with 4 bases spanning the gap. The CDR3 covers 12 residues. Germline lookup yields CDR1 LNHNV and CDR2 YYDKDF (reference sequence). This chain's CDR3 is CATSRLNTEAFF. CDR3 bases: TGTGCCACCAGCCGACTGAACACTGAAGCTTTCTTT.

This clonotype was counted at least ten times. This rearrangement joins TRBV4-3 to TRBJ1-5; possibly TRBD1 for D (5 bases). The ends were cut back, 0 bases at V and 4 bases at J, with 10 bases in the middle. CDR1 LGHNA and CDR2 YSLEER come from the germline V gene. The length of the CDR3 is 15 residues. In nucleotides, the CDR3 is TGCGCCAGCAGCCAAGATAAGGGGTCAAATCAGCCCCAGCATTTT. Protein sequence: CASSQDKGSNQPQHF.

V usage is TRBV10-3 and J usage is TRBJ2-3; no clear D. Trimming cost V 6 bases and J 4 bases, with 14 bases left between them. This CDR3 is 14 amino acids long. The germline V gene has CDR1 ENHRY and CDR2 SYGVKD. Here the CDR3 DNA reads TGTGCCATCAGGTTACGGGCGAACTCAGATACGCAGTATTTT. It codes for CAIRLRANSDTQYF.

Only a few counts were recorded for this clonotype. The chain uses TRBV7-9 and TRBJ2-5; D gene uncertain. The CDR3 spans 15 residues. V lost 3 bases and J lost 7, with 18 bases in between. Germline V gene lookup returns CDR1 SEHNR and CDR2 FQNEAQ (reference sequence). This CDR3 reads CASSFRDPGFGTQYF. CDR3 DNA: TGTGCCAGCAGCTTCCGAGACCCAGGTTTCGGGACCCAGTACTTC.

This clonotype was observed a few times. The chain employs TRBV14 and TRBJ2-1, with D hard to call. This CDR3 region has 14 residues. The germline gives CDR1 SGHDN, CDR2 FVKESK. The V end lost 1 base, the J end lost 7 bases, and 11 bases lay between the germline ends. CDR3 bases: TGTGCCAGCAGCCAAGCCGTCTTCGCGAATGAGCAGTTCTTC. Translation: CASSQAVFANEQFF.

This clonotype has just a few counts. The chain couples TRBV5-1 to TRBJ2-7; 7 positions match TRBD2. Trimming took 4 bases from V and 3 from J; bases not matched to a gene: 10. Germline CDR1 reads SGHRS; CDR2 reads YFSETQ. This CDR3 has 15 amino acids. CDR3 sequence: CASSRGDFTFYEQYF. The DNA of the CDR3 is TGCGCCAGCAGCCGGGGGGACTTCACTTTCTACGAGCAGTACTTC.

This clonotype was seen a few times. J is TRBJ1-5 and V is TRBV5-1; 12 bases line up with TRBD1. CDR3 length equals 16 residues. CDR1 is SGHRS, CDR2 YFSETQ, per germline. J was trimmed by 6 bases and V by 5 bases; bases with no gene match: 9. Here the CDR3 DNA reads TGCGCCAGCAGGGGCGGGACAGGGGGCGCGAGTCAGCCCCAGCATTTT. It translates to CASRGGTGGASQPQHF.

This clonotype was observed once. A junction boundary mismatches the germline segment, possibly from a read error. V usage is TRBV7-2 and J usage is TRBJ2-5; 7 bases are a match to TRBD2. Germline V gene data show CDR1 as SGHTA and CDR2 as FQGNSA. This CDR3 is built from 14 residues. The DNA of the CDR3 is TGTGCCAGCACCTCCAGGACTAGTCGTGGGACCCAGTGCTTC. Its translation: CASTSRTSRGTQCF.

Worth noting for this clonotype: A read error is possible here, since a much larger clone lies one base away. The CDR3 nucleotides are TGTGCCAGCCTAGCGGGAGGAGAGACCCAGTACTTC. Encoded protein: CASLAGGETQYF. The rearrangement uses TRBV28 and TRBJ2-5; 11 nucleotides match TRBD2. The junction had 0 bases not matched to a gene; V was cut back by 8 bases and J by 4 bases. The CDR3 extends over 12 amino acids. Per the germline V gene, CDR1 is MDHEN and CDR2 is SYDVKM.

This clonotype was recorded at least ten times. V and J are TRBV10-3 and TRBJ2-1; no firm D call. The germline gives CDR1 ENHRY, CDR2 SYGVKD. V gave up 2 bases and J gave up 11 bases, with 13 bases separating them. The CDR3 spans 13 residues. The chain's CDR3 is CAISEVGSSQQFF. DNA for the CDR3: TGTGCCATCAGTGAGGTGGGGTCGTCACAGCAGTTCTTC.

This clonotype was observed at least ten times. The V call is TRBV20-1, the J call TRBJ1-5; unclear D gene. The CDR3 spans 12 residues. Trimming left V 4 bases short and J 4 bases short, with 8 bases between. CDR1 and CDR2 from the germline V gene are DFQATT and SNEGSKA (reference sequence). CDR3 DNA: TGCAGTGCTAACAGAGTTAATCAGCCCCAGCATTTT. Encoded protein: CSANRVNQPQHF.

This clonotype has a count of ten or more. This rearrangement joins TRBV7-2 to TRBJ1-1; no definite D call. CDR1 and CDR2 from the germline V gene are SGHTA and FQGNSA. This CDR3 comprises 13 residues. The germline V and J ends were trimmed by 1 base and 7 bases, with 10 bases remaining between them. In DNA form, the CDR3 reads TGTGCCAGCAGCTTAGAACGGACCATTGAAGCTTTCTTT. This gives the protein CASSLERTIEAFF. Complete variable domain (other parts from reference TRBV7-2 and TRBJ1-1): GAGVSQSPSNKVTEKGKDVELRCDPISGHTALYWYRQSLGQGLEFLIYFQGNSAPDKSGLPSDRFSAERTGGSVSTLTIQRTQQEDSAVYLCASSLERTIEAFFGQGTRLTVV.

This clonotype appeared many times. The chain links TRBV4-3 to TRBJ2-1, with TRBD2 matching 11 bases. The germline V gene has CDR1 LGHNA and CDR2 YSLEER. Trimming cost V 3 bases and J 5 bases; bases outside gene matches: 9. The CDR3 sequence is 17 residues long. CDR3 bases: TGCGCCAGCAGCCATATCGTAGGGACTAGCGGAAACAATGAGCAGTTCTTC. This codes for CASSHIVGTSGNNEQFF.

This clonotype has a count of ten or more. The chain is built from TRBV3-1 and TRBJ1-1; D might be TRBD1 (5 bases). V gave up 0 bases and J gave up 1 base, with 15 bases separating them. The CDR3 runs 17 residues. Germline CDR1 reads LGHDT; CDR2 reads YNNKEL (reference sequence). The CDR3 coding sequence is TGTGCCAGCAGCCAAGATCTTGGGGCGCGGAGGAACACTGAAGCTTTCTTT. Amino acids: CASSQDLGARRNTEAFF.

This rearrangement joins TRBV18 to TRBJ1-5; maybe TRBD1 (5 bases). The CDR3 covers 15 residues. Trimming took off 4 bases at V and 2 bases at J, with 12 bases between the two ends. The V gene's germline CDR1 is KGHSH and CDR2 LQKENI. DNA for the CDR3: TGTGCCAGCTCACGGGACCCCGGGGGCAATCAGCCCCAGCATTTT. Protein product: CASSRDPGGNQPQHF.

This clonotype was counted ten times or more. The rearrangement joins TRBV6-2 or TRBV6-3 to TRBJ2-3, with a tentative D call TRBD2 (5 bases). The CDR3 has 15 residues. Germline values: CDR1 MNHEY, CDR2 SVGEGT. V was cut by 10 bases and J by 2 bases, with 19 bases left in between. The CDR3 sequence: CATSKKRSVTDTQYF. The CDR3 coding sequence is TGTGCCACGTCTAAGAAGCGGTCGGTCACAGATACGCAGTATTTT.

This clonotype was recorded many times. The rearrangement joins TRBV12-3 or TRBV12-4 to TRBJ1-6; TRBD1 is a possible D gene (5 bases). The CDR3 is made up of 12 amino acids. Deletions cut 3 bases from V and 9 bases from J, with 6 bases between. In nucleotides, the CDR3 is TGTGCCAGCAGTTTGAGGGGTTCACCCCTCCACTTT. Amino acid sequence: CASSLRGSPLHF.

This clonotype appeared a few times. The chain has TRBV18 and TRBJ2-3, with a weak D call TRBD1 (6 bases). Germline assignment: CDR1 KGHSH and CDR2 LQKENI. The CDR3 sequence is 16 residues long. Trimming took 1 base from V and 3 from J, leaving 14 bases between them. The CDR3 nucleotides are TGTGCCAGCTCACCACTGTCAGGAACAGGGACAGATACGCAGTATTTT. Encoded protein: CASSPLSGTGTDTQYF.

The genes are TRBV6-2 or TRBV6-3 and TRBJ2-3; a possible D gene is TRBD2 (5 bases). V gave up 3 bases and J gave up 1 base, with 17 bases separating them. Germline V gene lookup returns CDR1 MNHEY and CDR2 SVGEGT. The CDR3 sequence is 17 residues long. The CDR3 bases are TGTGCCAGCAGTTATTTCGGGATCACGACCGGCACAGATACGCAGTATTTT. Its protein is CASSYFGITTGTDTQYF.

Only a few counts were recorded for this clonotype. This chain links TRBV10-3 with TRBJ2-1; D may be TRBD1 or TRBD2 (6 bases each). The V gene lost 8 bases and the J gene lost 8 bases, with 22 bases spanning the gap. The germline V gene encodes CDR1 ENHRY and CDR2 SYGVKD. This CDR3 comprises 15 residues. CDR3 sequence (DNA): TGTGCCATCTCACCCAGGAGGGGGGAACGTCATGAGCAGTTCTTC. The encoded protein is CAISPRRGERHEQFF.

In this sample, this clonotype turned up many times. This chain's CDR3 is CASSKAGRHFGDTQYF. CDR3 bases: TGTGCCAGCAGCAAAGCCGGCAGACACTTCGGAGATACGCAGTATTTT. The chain combines TRBV21-1 with TRBJ2-3. TRBV21-1 corresponds to a pseudogene. The CDR3 contains 16 residues.

This clonotype has more than one count but fewer than ten. The rearrangement joins TRBV30 to TRBJ1-1; a weak D match, TRBD1 (6 bases). The CDR3 extends over 15 amino acids. Trimming left V 2 bases short and J 4 bases short, with 17 bases between. Germline V gene lookup returns CDR1 GTSNPN and CDR2 SVGIG (reference sequence). The CDR3 DNA sequence: TGTGCCTGGAGTCTCATGACAGGAGCACGCACTGAAGCTTTCTTT. This codes for CAWSLMTGARTEAFF. Together with reference TRBV30 and TRBJ1-1, the CDR3 gives the full variable domain: SQTIHQWPATLVQPVGSPLSLECTVEGTSNPNLYWYRQAAGRGLQLLFYSVGIGQISSEVPQNLSASRPQDRQFILSSKKLLLSDSGFYLCAWSLMTGARTEAFFGQGTRLTVV.